Listed below are T cell receptor beta chains from one sample, sequenced in a study of T-cell reconstitution after alpha-beta-depleted transplantation in children. TCRdb redid the calling of the PCR reads with MiXCR, one entry per CDR3 protein. Here the sample spans 350,000 to 400,000 distinct CDR3 sequences, 10% to 15% being singletons. Sequenced material: PBMCs, taken from the stem cell graft. Source of these receptors: a human donor who donated a stem cell graft to a child with Fanconi anemia. CDR3s include the opening cysteine and the closing phenylalanine or tryptophan. The order of the fields is V gene, J gene, clone size, D gene, CDR3 DNA, CDR3 protein. D genes are given only for firm matches. Clone size is not always given. Where it is, it says once, few, many or a class for expanded clones.

v_gene: TRBV10-3; j_gene: TRBJ2-5; abundance: few; d_gene: NA; CDR3nt: TGTGCCATCGGAGCAAGGGTGGAGGAGACCCAGTACTTC; CDR3aa: CAIGARVEETQYF
v_gene: TRBV27; j_gene: TRBJ1-5; abundance: NA; d_gene: TRBD1; CDR3nt: TGTGCCAGCAGTCCCTCAAGCTGGGACAGGGGGTATCAGCCCCAGCATTTT; CDR3aa: CASSPSSWDRGYQPQHF
v_gene: TRBV9; j_gene: TRBJ2-2; abundance: NA; d_gene: NA; CDR3nt: TGTGCCACTTCCCTGGGGGGTGACGGGGAGCTGTTTTTT; CDR3aa: CATSLGGDGELFF
v_gene: TRBV29-1; j_gene: TRBJ2-3; abundance: many; d_gene: TRBD2; CDR3nt: TGCAGCGTTGGAAGCGGGGGGGGCACAGATACGCAGTATTTT; CDR3aa: CSVGSGGGTDTQYF
v_gene: TRBV20-1; j_gene: TRBJ2-3; abundance: NA; d_gene: TRBD2; CDR3nt: TGCAGTGCTAATGTAGCGGGGGGGCGGACAGATACGCAGTATTTT; CDR3aa: CSANVAGGRTDTQYF
v_gene: TRBV4-3; j_gene: TRBJ2-2; abundance: NA; d_gene: NA; CDR3nt: TGCGCCAGCAGCCTGGAGGGTCCTCCGAACACCGGGGAGCTGTTTTTT; CDR3aa: CASSLEGPPNTGELFF
v_gene: TRBV4-1; j_gene: TRBJ1-1; abundance: many; d_gene: TRBD1; CDR3nt: TGCGCCAGCAGCCGCCGAACAGGGGCCACTGAAGCTTTCTTT; CDR3aa: CASSRRTGATEAFF
v_gene: TRBV4-2; j_gene: TRBJ1-1; abundance: many; d_gene: NA; CDR3nt: TGTGCCAGCAGCCCTCACCTAAGGGACACTGAAGCTTTCTTT; CDR3aa: CASSPHLRDTEAFF
v_gene: TRBV10-2; j_gene: TRBJ1-1; abundance: NA; d_gene: TRBD1; CDR3nt: TGCGCCAGCAGTGACCCCCGGACAGGTGGGGCTGAAGCTTTCTTT; CDR3aa: CASSDPRTGGAEAFF
v_gene: TRBV28; j_gene: TRBJ1-1; abundance: NA; d_gene: NA; CDR3nt: TGTGCCAGCAGTTTATCTGGGGCCCGGGCCGCTGAAGCTTTCTTT; CDR3aa: CASSLSGARAAEAFF
v_gene: TRBV6-2/TRBV6-3; j_gene: TRBJ2-7; abundance: NA; d_gene: TRBD1; CDR3nt: TGTGCCAGCACCCCTTCTGACAGGGGCGGTTACGAGCAGTACTTC; CDR3aa: CASTPSDRGGYEQYF
v_gene: TRBV27; j_gene: TRBJ1-2; abundance: few; d_gene: TRBD1; CDR3nt: TGTGCCAGCACCGCGGACAGGTTTAACTATGGCTACACCTTC; CDR3aa: CASTADRFNYGYTF
v_gene: TRBV4-3; j_gene: TRBJ2-4; abundance: NA; d_gene: NA; CDR3nt: TGCGCCAGCAGCCAAGTGGGGGGGGCAAGTAACATTCAGTACTTC; CDR3aa: CASSQVGGASNIQYF
v_gene: TRBV20-1; j_gene: TRBJ2-7; abundance: NA; d_gene: TRBD1; CDR3nt: TGCAGTGCTGCGACAGGGGGCGAACGAAGTGACGAGCAGTACTTC; CDR3aa: CSAATGGERSDEQYF
v_gene: TRBV12-3/TRBV12-4; j_gene: TRBJ1-1; abundance: NA; d_gene: NA; CDR3nt: TGTGCCAGCAGTTTAGGGCCAGGGCGGAACACTGAAGCTTTCTTT; CDR3aa: CASSLGPGRNTEAFF
v_gene: TRBV29-1; j_gene: TRBJ1-2; abundance: few; d_gene: NA; CDR3nt: TGCAGCGTTGGGGAGGATGGCTACACCTTC; CDR3aa: CSVGEDGYTF
v_gene: TRBV6-5; j_gene: TRBJ1-1; abundance: few; d_gene: NA; CDR3nt: TGTGCCAGCAGTTACAACAGGAACATGAACACTGAAGCTTTCTTT; CDR3aa: CASSYNRNMNTEAFF
v_gene: TRBV12-3/TRBV12-4; j_gene: TRBJ2-1; abundance: few; d_gene: NA; CDR3nt: TGTGCCAGCAGTTTATTGGGAAACAATGAGCAGTTCTTC; CDR3aa: CASSLLGNNEQFF
v_gene: TRBV14; j_gene: TRBJ1-2; abundance: few; d_gene: NA; CDR3nt: TGTGCCAGCAGGCCACAGGGAGGCGGCTATGGCTACACCTTC; CDR3aa: CASRPQGGGYGYTF
v_gene: TRBV18; j_gene: TRBJ1-1; abundance: few; d_gene: NA; CDR3nt: TGTGCCAGCTCACCACCATCACAGGGAGGTATGAACACTGAAGCTTTCTTT; CDR3aa: CASSPPSQGGMNTEAFF
v_gene: TRBV29-1; j_gene: TRBJ2-3; abundance: few; d_gene: TRBD1; CDR3nt: TGCAGCTTCCTACCCGGGACAGGGGGCGTGGATACGCAGTATTTT; CDR3aa: CSFLPGTGGVDTQYF
v_gene: TRBV11-3; j_gene: TRBJ2-2; abundance: few; d_gene: NA; CDR3nt: TGTGCCAGCAGCTGGGTAGGAGGGGGCGACGGGGAGCTGTTTTTT; CDR3aa: CASSWVGGGDGELFF
v_gene: TRBV11-2; j_gene: TRBJ1-1; abundance: NA; d_gene: TRBD1; CDR3nt: TGTGCCAGCAGCTTAGAAGGGACAGGGAACACTGAAGCTTTCTTT; CDR3aa: CASSLEGTGNTEAFF
v_gene: TRBV5-5; j_gene: TRBJ2-3; abundance: NA; d_gene: NA; CDR3nt: TGTGCCAGCAGCAGCCCAGGGCCAGATACGCAGTATTTT; CDR3aa: CASSSPGPDTQYF
v_gene: TRBV4-2; j_gene: TRBJ1-2; abundance: few; d_gene: NA; CDR3nt: TGTGCCAGCAGCCAAGATCGAAGGGGAACTAACTATGGCTACACCTTC; CDR3aa: CASSQDRRGTNYGYTF
v_gene: TRBV5-5; j_gene: TRBJ2-1; abundance: NA; d_gene: NA; CDR3nt: TGTGCCAGCAACCGAGGGGAGCCCTCCTACAATGAGCAGTTCTTC; CDR3aa: CASNRGEPSYNEQFF
v_gene: TRBV20-1; j_gene: TRBJ2-1; abundance: NA; d_gene: NA; CDR3nt: TGCAGTTATAGGGGGGGGGCACTAGGGTACAATGAGCAGTTCTTC; CDR3aa: CSYRGGALGYNEQFF
v_gene: TRBV6-1; j_gene: TRBJ1-1; abundance: few; d_gene: NA; CDR3nt: TGTGCCAGCCGGGAACCGATGAACACTGAAGCTTTCTTT; CDR3aa: CASREPMNTEAFF
v_gene: TRBV10-3; j_gene: TRBJ1-5; abundance: few; d_gene: NA; CDR3nt: TGTGCCATCAGTGAGTCGACTCAAAGAAGCAATCAGCCCCAGCATTTT; CDR3aa: CAISESTQRSNQPQHF